These 20 T cell receptor beta chains came from one sample sequenced in a study of monozygotic twins with inflammatory bowel disease. Reanalyzing the 5' RACE reads, TCRdb keeps one entry per CDR3 protein, without DNA. This sample's table has 93,000 or so distinct CDR3 sequences. Sequencing used blood. The origin of the receptors is a human donor with ulcerative colitis or Crohn's disease, or a healthy co-twin of an affected twin (not recorded which).

The chain has TRBV20-1 and TRBJ2-3; TCRdb outputs TRBD1, but without DNA this stays unchecked. Per germline, CDR1 DFQATT and CDR2 SNEGSKA (reference sequence). The CDR3 covers 14 residues. CDR3 residues: CSARGGSRSDTQYF.

This chain uses TRBV29-1 with TRBJ2-7. CDR3 length: 15 residues. The germline V gene has CDR1 SQVTM and CDR2 ANQGSEA. CDR3: CSVEGTPSNGDEQYF.

CDR3 amino acids: CASSLGQGKATNEKLFF. The chain couples TRBV5-1 to TRBJ1-4; with no DNA, the TCRdb D assignment of TRBD1 cannot be verified. Germline V CDR1 and CDR2: SGHRS, YFSETQ. CDR3 length equals 17 residues.

The J gene is TRBJ1-6, the V gene TRBV12-3 or TRBV12-4; TCRdb designates TRBD1, a call that cannot be tested without DNA. CDR3 length: 14 residues. The CDR3: CASSWQGAGSPLHF.

V usage is TRBV5-1 and J usage is TRBJ2-1. From germline, CDR1 is SGHRS and CDR2 YFSETQ. The CDR3 runs to 15 residues. This CDR3 is CASSLELISYNEQFF. The variable domain in full, with the rest retrieved from reference TRBV5-1 and TRBJ2-1, is KAGVTQTPRYLIKTRGQQVTLSCSPISGHRSVSWYQQTPGQGLQFLFEYFSETQRNKGNFPGRFSGRQFSNSRSEMNVSTLELGDSALYLCASSLELISYNEQFFGPGTRLTVL.

The V and J genes are TRBV28 and TRBJ2-6. This CDR3 spans 19 amino acids. Germline CDR1 is MDHEN and CDR2 is SYDVKM. The CDR3 reads CASSFGFSILISGANVLTF. Filled out from reference TRBV28 and TRBJ2-6, the complete variable domain reads DVKVTQSSRYLVKRTGEKVFLECVQDMDHENMFWYRQDPGLGLRLIYFSYDVKMKEKGDIPEGYSVSREKKERFSLILESASTNQTSMYLCASSFGFSILISGANVLTFGAGSRLTVL.

This rearrangement joins TRBV5-1 to TRBJ2-1. This CDR3 is 12 amino acids long. Germline CDR1 is SGHRS and CDR2 is YFSETQ. This CDR3 is CACSLALDEQFF.

This chain's CDR3 is CASSPGSPGRLNEKLFF. The rearrangement uses TRBV18 and TRBJ1-4; TCRdb outputs TRBD1, but without DNA this stays unchecked. CDR3 length: 17 amino acids. The germline gives CDR1 KGHSH, CDR2 LQKENI.

The rearrangement joins TRBV20-1 to TRBJ2-1; TCRdb indicates TRBD1, and absent DNA this call remains unverified. This CDR3 has 14 amino acids. CDR1 and CDR2 from the germline V gene are DFQATT and SNEGSKA (reference sequence). The CDR3 region is CSAPDRGPYNEQFF.

V usage is TRBV7-2 and J usage is TRBJ2-7; the TCRdb D gene call, TRBD1, has no DNA to confirm it. Germline V gene lookup returns CDR1 SGHTA and CDR2 FQGNSA. The CDR3 is 15 amino acids. The CDR3 here is CASTQRGTGGNEQYF.

The rearrangement joins TRBV4-3 to TRBJ2-3; TCRdb designates TRBD1, a call that cannot be tested without DNA. The length of the CDR3 is 17 residues. The germline V gene encodes CDR1 LGHNA and CDR2 YSLEER. CDR3 amino acids: CASSQQRTGDSGDTQYF.

The V call is TRBV5-1, the J call TRBJ2-2; TCRdb selects TRBD1, and the lack of DNA leaves this call unchecked. The CDR3 has 14 residues. Germline-derived CDR1 and CDR2 are SGHRS and YFSETQ. The CDR3 loop is CASNRGDNTGELFF.

The rearrangement joins TRBV27 to TRBJ1-2; the D call from TCRdb, TRBD1, cannot be confirmed without DNA. The germline CDR1 and CDR2 sequences are MNHEY and SMNVEV (reference sequence). The CDR3 has 14 residues. The CDR3 loop reads CASSLLAGVTGYTF.

The chain joins TRBV29-1 to TRBJ2-3; TCRdb selects TRBD1, and the lack of DNA leaves this call unchecked. The length of the CDR3 is 16 residues. Germline V gene data show CDR1 as SQVTM and CDR2 as ANQGSEA. CDR3 in amino acids: CSVEGGQAVRADTQYF.

The V and J genes are TRBV4-3 and TRBJ1-2; TCRdb designates TRBD1, a call that cannot be tested without DNA. Germline CDR1 LGHNA, CDR2 YSLEER. This CDR3 is 13 amino acids long. The CDR3 sequence: CASSWIGGDGYTF.

The chain couples TRBV7-2 to TRBJ2-3. Germline V gives CDR1 SGHTA, CDR2 FQGNSA. The CDR3 spans 12 residues. CDR3 residues: CASSLDLLTQYF.

V and J are TRBV29-1 and TRBJ2-7; checking the TCRdb D call of TRBD1 is not possible without DNA. Germline V gives CDR1 SQVTM, CDR2 ANQGSEA. This CDR3 spans 11 amino acids. This CDR3 reads CSAADRDKQYF.

The J gene is TRBJ2-4, the V gene TRBV29-1; the D call of TRBD2 rests on TCRdb alone, since no DNA is present to check it. The V gene's germline CDR1 is SQVTM and CDR2 ANQGSEA. CDR3 size: 16 residues. CDR3 sequence reads: CSARAGPQLAKNIQYF.

V is TRBV20-1 and J is TRBJ1-5. Per the germline V gene, CDR1 is DFQATT and CDR2 is SNEGSKA (reference sequence). The length of the CDR3 is 15 residues. The chain's CDR3 is CSARDKDLNRQPQHF.

The V call is TRBV6-2 or TRBV6-3, the J call TRBJ2-7; there is no DNA to check the TCRdb D call of TRBD1. The germline gives CDR1 MNHEY, CDR2 SVGEGT. The CDR3 is made up of 13 amino acids. The CDR3 loop is CASTFNEGYEQYF.